The T cell receptor (beta chain) under discussion was sequenced for a study of spatial heterogeneity in lung cancer. TCRdb reprocessed the 5' RACE reads with MiXCR, giving one entry per CDR3 protein. The data hold under 150,000 distinct CDR3 sequences, with 12% observed a single time. This clonotype has only a few counts. The time point is: blood at routine non-recurrence follow-up after resection. Without sorting, whole RNA was sequenced from tumor, nontumor lung or frozen PBMC. CDR3 size: 15 residues. The germline V gene has CDR1 DFQATT and CDR2 SNEGSKA (reference sequence). Trimming stripped 4 bases from V and 0 bases from J, with 14 bases between.

This clonotype originated in a male donor with early-stage non-small cell lung cancer. The chain links TRBV20-1 to TRBJ2-3; D remains ambiguous. The material sequenced was PBMCs, taken at follow-up. The chain's CDR3 is CSATPPSSSTDTQYF. The CDR3 DNA reads TGCAGTGCTACCCCACCCTCGAGTAGCACAGATACGCAGTATTTT.